This section outlines one TCR beta chain sequence together with its context. The data were obtained in a study of early T cells in non-severe SARS-CoV-2 infection. From the 5' RACE reads, TCRdb called clonotypes with MiXCR, one entry per CDR3 protein. This table has approximately 75,000 distinct CDR3 sequences, 14% appearing once. V lost 5 bases, J lost 2 bases, and 16 bases lay in between. The V gene's germline CDR1 is SGHTA and CDR2 FQGTGA. This CDR3 is 16 amino acids long. This specimen was whole blood, taken at baseline. The sequence was obtained from an adult who was a healthcare worker with PCR-confirmed SARS-CoV-2 infection or an uninfected control (not recorded which). The chain links TRBV7-3 to TRBJ2-1; D ambiguous. Written as DNA, the CDR3 is TGTGCCAGCAGCCCGTCCGGGCGAGGAACCTACAATGAGCAGTTCTTC. It specifies CASSPSGRGTYNEQFF.